This T cell receptor beta chain was sequenced during a study of T-cell memory formation after mild COVID-19. On the study more broadly: The TCR clusters were mostly specific to one donor. Study findings and constraints: Contracting CD8+ clones were enriched in EMRA, CD4+ mainly in CM and EM. Clones shrinking from day 15 to 85 showed even CD4/CD8 mixes; later expanders tilted CD4+.

A word on this clonotype: The antigen is unknown.

CDR3 size: 14 residues. CDR1 is DFQATT, CDR2 SNEGSKA, per germline (reference sequence). V gave up 6 bases and J gave up 7 bases; unmatched junction bases: 4. 5'RACE with constant-segment primers built TCRalpha and TCRbeta cDNA libraries with UMIs. One entry per CDR3 protein, called by TCRdb with MiXCR from the 5' RACE reads. The sample carries about 400,000 distinct CDR3 sequences, about 22% recorded once. Material for sequencing was PBMCs or a T cell subset sorted from them (not recorded which). The TCR comes from an adult woman who had mild COVID-19 (a few samples of this study predate the infection). Cell type and time point are not known. V usage is TRBV20-1 and J usage is TRBJ2-3; 16 bases fit TRBD2. CDR3 protein: CSAGTSGGANTQYF. CDR3 in DNA: TGCAGTGCCGGGACTAGCGGGGGGGCAAATACGCAGTATTTT.